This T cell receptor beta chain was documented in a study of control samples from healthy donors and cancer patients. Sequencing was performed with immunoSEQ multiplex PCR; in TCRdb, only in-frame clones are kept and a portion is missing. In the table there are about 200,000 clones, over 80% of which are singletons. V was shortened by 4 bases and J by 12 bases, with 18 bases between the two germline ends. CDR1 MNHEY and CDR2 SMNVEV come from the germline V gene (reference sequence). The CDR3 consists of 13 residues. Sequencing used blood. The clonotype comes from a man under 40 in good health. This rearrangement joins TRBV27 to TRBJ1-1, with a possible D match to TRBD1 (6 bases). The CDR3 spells CASSWSGAGETFF. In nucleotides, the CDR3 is TGTGCCAGCAGTTGGTCGGGGGCTGGCGAGACTTTCTTT.